This record looks at one T cell receptor beta chain sequence and its context. Its antigen is unidentified. Germline CDR1 and CDR2: LNHDA and SQIVND (reference sequence). Trimming cost V 6 bases and J 3 bases; bases outside gene matches: 5. The CDR3 runs to 15 residues. CD4+ T cells specific for antigen were expanded with viral peptide pools by the ViraFEST assay before sequencing. Having been cultured for 10 days, the cells underwent CD4+ T cell isolation. Participants were given two doses of BNT162b2 or mRNA-1273 vaccine. The sample belongs to a study of vaccination effects on CD4 cells after COVID-19. Study-wide background: The median interval between the second dose and post-vaccine sampling was 72 days.

TCRdb keeps only in-frame clones here, not all; method: immunoSEQ multiplex PCR. The sample includes around 26,000 clones, approximately 69% of them seen just once. This specimen consisted of CD4+ T cells from PBMCs cultured with SARS-CoV-2 spike peptides, obtained after COVID-19 vaccination. The clonotype comes from a human donor who received a COVID-19 vaccine. The chain recombines TRBV19 with TRBJ2-7; 13 bases match TRBD2. The CDR3 is CASRTGTSGVYEQYF. CDR3 in DNA: TGTGCCAGTAGGACGGGGACTAGCGGGGTCTACGAGCAGTACTTC.